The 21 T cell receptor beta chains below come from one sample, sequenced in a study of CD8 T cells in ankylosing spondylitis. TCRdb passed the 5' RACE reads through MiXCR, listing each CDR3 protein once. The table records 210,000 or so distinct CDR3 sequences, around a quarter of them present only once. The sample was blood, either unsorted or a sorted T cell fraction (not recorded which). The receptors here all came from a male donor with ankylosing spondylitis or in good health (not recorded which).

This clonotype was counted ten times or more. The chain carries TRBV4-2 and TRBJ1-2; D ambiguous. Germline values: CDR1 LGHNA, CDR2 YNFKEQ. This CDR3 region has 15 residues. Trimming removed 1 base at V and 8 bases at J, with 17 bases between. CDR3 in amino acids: CASSQGPGPSVGYTF. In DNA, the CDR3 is TGTGCCAGCAGCCAAGGGCCCGGGCCCAGCGTAGGCTACACCTTC.

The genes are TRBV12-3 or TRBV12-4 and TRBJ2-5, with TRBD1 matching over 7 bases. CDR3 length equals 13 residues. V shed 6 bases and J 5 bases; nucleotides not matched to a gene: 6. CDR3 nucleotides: TGTGCCAGCAGCGCGACAGGGTTGGAGACCCAGTACTTC. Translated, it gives CASSATGLETQYF.

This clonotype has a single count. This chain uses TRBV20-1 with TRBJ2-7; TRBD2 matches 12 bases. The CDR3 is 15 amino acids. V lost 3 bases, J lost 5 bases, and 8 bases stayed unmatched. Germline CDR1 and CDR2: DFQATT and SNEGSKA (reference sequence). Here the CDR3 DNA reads TGCAGTGCTAGTCCGGCCCTAGCGGGAGGGCACGAGCAGTACTTC. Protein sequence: CSASPALAGGHEQYF.

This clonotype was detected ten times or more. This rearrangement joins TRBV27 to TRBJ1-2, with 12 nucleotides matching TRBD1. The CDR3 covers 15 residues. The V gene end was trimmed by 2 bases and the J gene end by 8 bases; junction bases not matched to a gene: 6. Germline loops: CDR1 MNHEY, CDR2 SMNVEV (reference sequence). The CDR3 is CASSLKGQGAEGYTF. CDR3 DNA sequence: TGTGCCAGCAGTTTAAAGGGACAGGGGGCTGAGGGCTACACCTTC.

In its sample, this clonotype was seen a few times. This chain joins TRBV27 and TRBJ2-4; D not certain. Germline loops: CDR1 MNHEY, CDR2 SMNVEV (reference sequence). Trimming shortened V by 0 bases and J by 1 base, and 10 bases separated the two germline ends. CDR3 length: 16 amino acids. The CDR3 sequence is CASSLSDPWAKNIQYF. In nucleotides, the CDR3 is TGTGCCAGCAGTTTATCGGACCCATGGGCCAAAAACATTCAGTACTTC.

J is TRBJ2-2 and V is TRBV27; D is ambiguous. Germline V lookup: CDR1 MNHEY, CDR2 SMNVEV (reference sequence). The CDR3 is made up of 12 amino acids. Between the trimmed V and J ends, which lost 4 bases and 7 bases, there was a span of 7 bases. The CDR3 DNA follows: TGTGCCAGCAGTTGGTTGGACGGGGAGCTGTTTTTT. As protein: CASSWLDGELFF.

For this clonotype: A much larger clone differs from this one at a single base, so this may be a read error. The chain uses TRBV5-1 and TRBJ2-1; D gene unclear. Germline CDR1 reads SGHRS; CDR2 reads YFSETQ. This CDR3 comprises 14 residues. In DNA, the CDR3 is TGCGACAGCAGCTTGGAGCCCTTCGTCGCTGAGCAGTTCTTC. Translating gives CDSSLEPFVAEQFF.

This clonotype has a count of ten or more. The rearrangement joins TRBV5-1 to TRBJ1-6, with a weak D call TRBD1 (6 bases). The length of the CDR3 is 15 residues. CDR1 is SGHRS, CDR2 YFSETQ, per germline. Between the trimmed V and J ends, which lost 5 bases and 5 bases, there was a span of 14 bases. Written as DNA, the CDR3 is TGCGCCAGCAGGCAGGGGCCACGAAATAATTCACCCCTCCACTTT. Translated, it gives CASRQGPRNNSPLHF.

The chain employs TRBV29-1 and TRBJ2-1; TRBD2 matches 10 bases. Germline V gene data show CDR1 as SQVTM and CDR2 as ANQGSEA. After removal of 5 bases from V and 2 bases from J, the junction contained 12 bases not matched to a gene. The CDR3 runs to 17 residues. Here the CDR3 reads CSVPRDGTSETYNEQFF. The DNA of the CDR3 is TGCAGCGTTCCAAGGGATGGGACTAGCGAGACCTACAATGAGCAGTTCTTC.

For the CDR3, the DNA is TGTGCCAGCAGCTATGGGACGGTCTATGGCTACACCTTC. Amino acids: CASSYGTVYGYTF. The chain joins TRBV5-5 to TRBJ1-2, with TRBD1 as a possible D gene (5 bases). Germline assignment: CDR1 SGHKS and CDR2 YYEKEE (reference sequence). The CDR3 is 13 residues long. V was cut by 3 bases and J by 4 bases, with 10 bases left in between.

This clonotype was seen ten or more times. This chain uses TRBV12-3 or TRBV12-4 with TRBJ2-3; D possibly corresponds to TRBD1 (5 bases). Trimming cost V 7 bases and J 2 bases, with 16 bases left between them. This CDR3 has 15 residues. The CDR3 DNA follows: TGTGCCAGCACGTCCCAGGGTCGGATCACAGATACGCAGTATTTT. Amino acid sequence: CASTSQGRITDTQYF.

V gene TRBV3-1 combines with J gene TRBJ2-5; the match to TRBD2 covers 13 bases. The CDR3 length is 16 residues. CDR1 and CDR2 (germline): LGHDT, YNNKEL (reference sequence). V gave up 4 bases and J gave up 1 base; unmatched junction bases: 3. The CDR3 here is CASSRRTSGSQETQYF. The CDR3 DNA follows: TGTGCCAGCAGCCGACGGACTAGCGGGAGCCAAGAGACCCAGTACTTC.

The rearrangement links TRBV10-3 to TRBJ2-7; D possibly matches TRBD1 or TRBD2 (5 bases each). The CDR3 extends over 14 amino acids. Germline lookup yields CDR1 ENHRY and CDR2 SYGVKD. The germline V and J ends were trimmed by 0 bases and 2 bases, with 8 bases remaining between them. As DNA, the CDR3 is TGTGCCATCAGTGAGTCTGTGGGACCCTACGAGCAGTACTTC. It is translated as CAISESVGPYEQYF.

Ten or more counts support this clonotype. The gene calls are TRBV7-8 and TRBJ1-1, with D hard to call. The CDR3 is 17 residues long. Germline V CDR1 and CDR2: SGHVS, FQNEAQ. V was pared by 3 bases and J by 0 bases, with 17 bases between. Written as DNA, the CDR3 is TGTGCCAGCAGCTTGGTTCAGGCGACGGTGTTGAACACTGAAGCTTTCTTT. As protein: CASSLVQATVLNTEAFF.

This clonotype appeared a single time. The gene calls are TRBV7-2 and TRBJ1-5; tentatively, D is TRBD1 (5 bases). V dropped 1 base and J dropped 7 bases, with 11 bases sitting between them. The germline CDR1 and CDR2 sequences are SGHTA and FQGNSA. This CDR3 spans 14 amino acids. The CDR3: CASSLVGGGQPQHF. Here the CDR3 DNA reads TGTGCCAGCAGCTTAGTGGGGGGAGGCCAGCCCCAGCATTTT.

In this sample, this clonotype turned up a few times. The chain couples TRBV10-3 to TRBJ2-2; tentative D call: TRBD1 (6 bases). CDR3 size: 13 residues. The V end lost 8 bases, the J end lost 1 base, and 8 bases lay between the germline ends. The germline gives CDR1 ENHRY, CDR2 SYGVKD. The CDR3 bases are TGTGCCATCGCGACAGGGAACACCGGGGAGCTGTTTTTT. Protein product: CAIATGNTGELFF.

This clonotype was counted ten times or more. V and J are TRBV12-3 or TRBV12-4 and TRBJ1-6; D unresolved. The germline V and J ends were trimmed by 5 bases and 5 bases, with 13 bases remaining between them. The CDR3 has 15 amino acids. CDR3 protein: CASSLLVPDNSPLHF. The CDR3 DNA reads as TGTGCCAGCAGTCTTCTGGTCCCGGATAATTCACCCCTCCACTTT.

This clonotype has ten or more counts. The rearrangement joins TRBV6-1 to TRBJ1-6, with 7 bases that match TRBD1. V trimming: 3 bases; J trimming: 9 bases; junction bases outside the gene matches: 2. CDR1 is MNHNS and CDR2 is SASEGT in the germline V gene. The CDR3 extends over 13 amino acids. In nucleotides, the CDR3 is TGTGCCAGCAGTGACAGGGGGGCTTCACCCCTCCACTTT. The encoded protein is CASSDRGASPLHF.

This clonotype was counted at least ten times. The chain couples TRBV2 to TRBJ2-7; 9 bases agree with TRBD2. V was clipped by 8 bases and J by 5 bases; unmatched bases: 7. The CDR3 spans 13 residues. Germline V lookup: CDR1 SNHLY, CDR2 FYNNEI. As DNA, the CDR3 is TGTGCCAGCCGCTGGACTAGCGACAACGAGCAGTACTTC. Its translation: CASRWTSDNEQYF.

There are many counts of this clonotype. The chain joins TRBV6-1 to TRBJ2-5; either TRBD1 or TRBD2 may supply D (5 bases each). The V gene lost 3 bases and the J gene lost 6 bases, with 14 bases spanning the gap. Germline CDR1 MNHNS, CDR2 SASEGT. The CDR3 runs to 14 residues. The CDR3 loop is CASSEGPGSKTQYF. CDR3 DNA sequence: TGTGCCAGCAGTGAGGGACCGGGATCGAAGACCCAGTACTTC.

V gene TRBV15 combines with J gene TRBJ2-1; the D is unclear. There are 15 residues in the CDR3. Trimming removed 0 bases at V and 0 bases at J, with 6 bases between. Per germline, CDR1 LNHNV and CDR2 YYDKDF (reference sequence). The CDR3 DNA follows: TGTGCCACCAGCAGAGACCGTTACTCCTACAATGAGCAGTTCTTC. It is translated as CATSRDRYSYNEQFF.